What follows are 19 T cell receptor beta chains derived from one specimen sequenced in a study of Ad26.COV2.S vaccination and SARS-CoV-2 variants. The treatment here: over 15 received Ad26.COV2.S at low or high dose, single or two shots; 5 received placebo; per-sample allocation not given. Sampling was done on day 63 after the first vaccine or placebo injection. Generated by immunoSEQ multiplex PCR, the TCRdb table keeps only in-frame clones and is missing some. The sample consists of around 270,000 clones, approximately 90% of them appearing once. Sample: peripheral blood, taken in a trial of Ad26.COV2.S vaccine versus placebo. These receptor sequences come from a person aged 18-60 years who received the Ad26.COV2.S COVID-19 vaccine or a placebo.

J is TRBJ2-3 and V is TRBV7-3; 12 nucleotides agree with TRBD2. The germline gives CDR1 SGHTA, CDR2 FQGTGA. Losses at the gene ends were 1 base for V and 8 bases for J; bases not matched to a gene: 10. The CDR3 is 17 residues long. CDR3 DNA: TGTGCCAGCAGCTTAAATCCTAGCGGGGGGGCGTTTTCTACGCAGTATTTT. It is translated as CASSLNPSGGAFSTQYF.

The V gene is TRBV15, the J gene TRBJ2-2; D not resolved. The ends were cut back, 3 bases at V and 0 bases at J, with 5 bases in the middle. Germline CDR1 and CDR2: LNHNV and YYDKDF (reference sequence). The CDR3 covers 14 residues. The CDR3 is CATSRRSNTGELFF. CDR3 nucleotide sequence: TGTGCCACCAGCAGGAGGTCGAACACCGGGGAGCTGTTTTTT.

The chain's CDR3 is CASSYGTSDTGELFF. For the CDR3, the DNA is TGTGCCAGCAGTTACGGGACTAGCGACACCGGGGAGCTGTTTTTT. The chain employs TRBV6-2 or TRBV6-3 and TRBJ2-2; 10 bases are shared with TRBD2. V trimming: 2 bases; J trimming: 3 bases; junction bases outside the gene matches: 0. Germline V gene data show CDR1 as MNHEY and CDR2 as SVGEGT. The CDR3 extends over 15 amino acids.

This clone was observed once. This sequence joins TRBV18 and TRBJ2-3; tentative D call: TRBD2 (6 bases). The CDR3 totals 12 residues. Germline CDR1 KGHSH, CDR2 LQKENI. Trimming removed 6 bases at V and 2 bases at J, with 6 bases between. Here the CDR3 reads CASSRDTDTQYF. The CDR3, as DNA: TGTGCCAGCTCGCGGGACACAGATACGCAGTATTTT.

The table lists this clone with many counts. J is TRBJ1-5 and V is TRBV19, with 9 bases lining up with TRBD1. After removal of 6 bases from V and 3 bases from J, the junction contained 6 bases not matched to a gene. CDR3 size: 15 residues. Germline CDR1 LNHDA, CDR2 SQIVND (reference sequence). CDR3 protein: CASSPDRGINQPQHF. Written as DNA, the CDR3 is TGTGCCAGTAGCCCCGACAGGGGGATCAATCAGCCCCAGCATTTT.

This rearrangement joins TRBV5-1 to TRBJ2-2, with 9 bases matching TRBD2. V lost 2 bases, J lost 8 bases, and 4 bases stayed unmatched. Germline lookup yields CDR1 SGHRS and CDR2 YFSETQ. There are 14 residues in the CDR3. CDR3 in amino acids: CASSLNLAGGELFF. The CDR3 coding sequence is TGCGCCAGCAGCTTAAATCTAGCGGGAGGGGAGCTGTTTTTT.

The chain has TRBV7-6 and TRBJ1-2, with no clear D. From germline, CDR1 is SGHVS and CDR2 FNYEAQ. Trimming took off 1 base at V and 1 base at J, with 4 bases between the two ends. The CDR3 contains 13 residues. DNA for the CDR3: TGTGCCAGCAGCTTAGACAGTAACTATGGCTACACCTTC. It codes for CASSLDSNYGYTF.

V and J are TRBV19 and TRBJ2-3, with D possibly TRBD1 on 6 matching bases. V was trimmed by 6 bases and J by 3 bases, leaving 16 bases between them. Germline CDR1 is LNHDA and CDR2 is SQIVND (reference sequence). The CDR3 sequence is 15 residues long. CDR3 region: CASSTPGQITDTQYF. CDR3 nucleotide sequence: TGTGCCAGTAGCACTCCGGGACAAATAACAGATACGCAGTATTTT.

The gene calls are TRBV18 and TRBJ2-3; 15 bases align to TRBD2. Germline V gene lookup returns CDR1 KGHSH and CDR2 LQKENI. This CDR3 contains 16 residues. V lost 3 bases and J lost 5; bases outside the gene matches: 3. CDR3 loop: CASSPGLAGGEDTQYF. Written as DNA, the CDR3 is TGTGCCAGCTCACCGGGACTAGCGGGAGGTGAAGATACGCAGTATTTT.

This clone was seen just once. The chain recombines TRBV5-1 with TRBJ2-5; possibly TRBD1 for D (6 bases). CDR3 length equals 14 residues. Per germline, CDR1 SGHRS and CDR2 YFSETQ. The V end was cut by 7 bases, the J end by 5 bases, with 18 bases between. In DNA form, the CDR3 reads TGCGCCAGCGGTCGTACAGGGCTCGGTGAGACCCAGTACTTC. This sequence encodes CASGRTGLGETQYF.

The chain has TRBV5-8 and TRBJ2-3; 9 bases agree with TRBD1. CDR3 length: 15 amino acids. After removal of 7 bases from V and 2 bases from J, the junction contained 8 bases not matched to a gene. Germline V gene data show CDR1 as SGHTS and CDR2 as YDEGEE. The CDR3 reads CASRHRGRVTDTQYF. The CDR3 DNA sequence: TGTGCCAGCCGGCACAGGGGGCGCGTCACAGATACGCAGTATTTT. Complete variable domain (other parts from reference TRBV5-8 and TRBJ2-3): EAGVTQSPTHLIKTRGQQATLRCSPISGHTSVYWYQQALGLGLQFLLWYDEGEERNRGNFPPRFSGRQFPNYSSELNVNALELEDSALYLCASRHRGRVTDTQYFGPGTRLTVL.

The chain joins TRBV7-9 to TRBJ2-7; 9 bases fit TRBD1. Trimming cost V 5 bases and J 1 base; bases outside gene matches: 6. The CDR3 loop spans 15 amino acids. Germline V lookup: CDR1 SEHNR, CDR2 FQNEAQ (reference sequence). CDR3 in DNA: TGTGCCAGCAGCACCGGGACAGGGCTTTCCTACGAGCAGTACTTC. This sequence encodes CASSTGTGLSYEQYF.

The CDR3 region has the DNA TGTGCCAGCAGCTTAGCGCAGGGGTGGTCACTTTTTTACAATGAGCAGTTCTTC. This sequence encodes CASSLAQGWSLFYNEQFF. The V gene is TRBV7-6, the J gene TRBJ2-1, with a possible D match to TRBD1 (6 bases). CDR3 length: 18 residues. Germline V gene data show CDR1 as SGHVS and CDR2 as FNYEAQ. Between the trimmed V and J ends, which lost 0 bases and 4 bases, there was a span of 19 bases.

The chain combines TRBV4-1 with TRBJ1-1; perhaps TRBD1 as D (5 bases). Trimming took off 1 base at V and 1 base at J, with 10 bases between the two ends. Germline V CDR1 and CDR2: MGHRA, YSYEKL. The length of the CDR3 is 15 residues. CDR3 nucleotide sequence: TGCGCCAGCAGCCAAGGGCAGGGACGGAACACTGAAGCTTTCTTT. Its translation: CASSQGQGRNTEAFF.

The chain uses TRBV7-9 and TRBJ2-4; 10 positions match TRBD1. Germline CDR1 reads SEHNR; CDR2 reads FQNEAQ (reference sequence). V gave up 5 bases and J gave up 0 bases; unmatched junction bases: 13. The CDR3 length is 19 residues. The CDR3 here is CASSDRDRGNTIAKNIQYF. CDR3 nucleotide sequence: TGTGCCAGCAGCGACCGGGACAGGGGAAATACGATAGCCAAAAACATTCAGTACTTC.

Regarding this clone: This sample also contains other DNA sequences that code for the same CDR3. The CDR3: CAWSGGSLNTEAFF. In nucleotides, the CDR3 is TGTGCCTGGAGTGGCGGGTCGTTGAACACTGAAGCTTTCTTT. The chain combines TRBV30 with TRBJ1-1; D gene unclear. Germline V gene lookup returns CDR1 GTSNPN and CDR2 SVGIG (reference sequence). This CDR3 has 14 residues. V was cut by 1 base and J by 0 bases, with 9 bases left in between.

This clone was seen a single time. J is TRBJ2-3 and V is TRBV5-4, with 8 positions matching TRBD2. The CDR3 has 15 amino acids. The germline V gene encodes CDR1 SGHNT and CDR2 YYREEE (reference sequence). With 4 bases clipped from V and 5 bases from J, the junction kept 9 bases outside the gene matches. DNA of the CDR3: TGTGCCAGCAGCCCCTTCGGCGGGGGGCTAGATACGCAGTATTTT. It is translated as CASSPFGGGLDTQYF.

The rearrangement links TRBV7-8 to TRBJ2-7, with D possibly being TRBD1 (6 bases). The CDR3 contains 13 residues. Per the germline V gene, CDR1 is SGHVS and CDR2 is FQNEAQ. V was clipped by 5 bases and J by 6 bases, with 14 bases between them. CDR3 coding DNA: TGTGCCAGCAGCCCGGACAGAGCTCGCGAGCAGTACGTC. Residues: CASSPDRAREQYV.

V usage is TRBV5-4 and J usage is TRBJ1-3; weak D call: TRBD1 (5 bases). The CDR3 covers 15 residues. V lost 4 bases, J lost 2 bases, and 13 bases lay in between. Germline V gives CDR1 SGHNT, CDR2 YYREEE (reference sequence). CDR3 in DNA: TGTGCCAGCAGCGTAGACTGGGGCCCTGGAAACACCATATATTTT. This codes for CASSVDWGPGNTIYF.